Below, 21 T cell receptor beta chains from the same sample are listed, as sequenced in a study of T cell responses to AZD1222 COVID-19 vaccine (dated by TCRdb to the early 2020s). The sample's time point label, decoded: about 28 days (+/-7) after the second vaccine dose. The library was made by the immunoSEQ multiplex PCR assay. What TCRdb holds here is the immuneACCESS table cut down to in-frame rearrangements. Part of the clones is not present; checked against another copy, under half of the missing clones reflect an unresolved V gene, and the others are unexplained. The sample table holds around 120,000 clones, of which around 84% were seen once. 17% of the sample is taken by the ten largest. This specimen consisted of peripheral blood, obtained 28 days after the second AZD1222 dose. The receptor set was obtained from an adult who received the AZD1222 COVID-19 vaccine.

This clone is labeled as medium-sized (0.01 to 0.1%). This sequence joins TRBV27 and TRBJ1-6; 8 bases align to TRBD1. The V gene end was trimmed by 5 bases and the J gene end by 8 bases; junction bases not matched to a gene: 8. The germline V gene encodes CDR1 MNHEY and CDR2 SMNVEV (reference sequence). CDR3 length: 15 residues. The CDR3 is CASSPTGVIDSPLHF. As DNA, the CDR3 is TGTGCCAGCAGTCCGACAGGGGTAATAGATTCACCCCTCCACTTT.

This chain uses TRBV5-5 with TRBJ1-2; possible D gene TRBD1, 5 bases. Germline V gives CDR1 SGHKS, CDR2 YYEKEE (reference sequence). This CDR3 comprises 18 residues. Trimming removed 0 bases from V and 8 bases from J, with 26 bases in between. The CDR3 is CASSLGDRVRGHQRGYTF. CDR3 nucleotide sequence: TGTGCCAGCAGCTTGGGGGACCGGGTGCGGGGCCACCAGCGGGGCTACACCTTC. Filled out from reference TRBV5-5 and TRBJ1-2, the complete variable domain reads DAGVTQSPTHLIKTRGQQVTLRCSPISGHKSVSWYQQVLGQGPQFIFQYYEKEERGRGNFPDRFSARQFPNYSSELNVNALLLGDSALYLCASSLGDRVRGHQRGYTFGSGTRLTVV.

This chain uses TRBV19 with TRBJ1-5, with D possibly matching TRBD1 (6 bases). Trimming took off 5 bases at V and 2 bases at J, with 16 bases between the two ends. Germline V lookup: CDR1 LNHDA, CDR2 SQIVND (reference sequence). The CDR3 spans 16 residues. CDR3 sequence reads: CASSPRPQGRNQPQHF. The CDR3 coding sequence is TGTGCCAGTAGTCCCCGGCCACAGGGACGCAATCAGCCCCAGCATTTT.

The V and J genes are TRBV5-1 and TRBJ2-7, with D possibly being TRBD1 (6 bases). Deletions cut 0 bases from V and 3 bases from J, with 10 bases between. The CDR3 covers 14 residues. Looked up from germline, CDR1 is SGHRS and CDR2 is YFSETQ. CDR3 protein: CASSLAGANYEQYF. The CDR3 bases are TGCGCCAGCAGCTTGGCAGGGGCGAACTACGAGCAGTACTTC.

The chain combines TRBV4-3 with TRBJ1-2; unclear D gene. Germline V CDR1 and CDR2: LGHNA, YSLEER. With 0 bases removed from V and 3 bases from J, the gap between germline ends came to 11 bases. The CDR3 is 15 residues long. CDR3 region: CASSQESIPDYGYTF. As DNA, the CDR3 is TGCGCCAGCAGCCAAGAGTCGATCCCAGACTATGGCTACACCTTC.

V usage is TRBV29-1 and J usage is TRBJ1-1; a weak D match, TRBD1 (6 bases). This CDR3 spans 12 amino acids. The V end lost 6 bases, the J end lost 1 base, and 9 bases lay between the germline ends. Germline V gives CDR1 SQVTM, CDR2 ANQGSEA. The CDR3 loop is CSVSTGNTEAFF. The DNA of the CDR3 is TGCAGCGTCTCGACAGGGAACACTGAAGCTTTCTTT.

The V call is TRBV9, the J call TRBJ1-2; D possibly corresponds to TRBD1 (5 bases). Germline CDR1 reads SGDLS; CDR2 reads YYNGEE. CDR3 length equals 14 residues. V was shortened by 3 bases and J by 0 bases, with 9 bases between the two germline ends. CDR3 coding DNA: TGTGCCAGCAGCGCCCAGACAGCTAACTATGGCTACACCTTC. Its protein is CASSAQTANYGYTF.

A note on this clone: The junction and the germline gene differ at one end; a read error may be behind it. The chain recombines TRBV7-9 with TRBJ2-2; 13 bases fit TRBD2. There are 17 residues in the CDR3. CDR1 SEHNR and CDR2 FQNEAQ come from the germline V gene (reference sequence). The CDR3 spells CASSLGLAGVQGGELFF. CDR3 bases: TGTGCCAGCAGTTTAGGACTAGCGGGAGTGCAAGGCGGGGAGCTGTTTTTT.

This clone was detected a few times. The CDR3 loop is CASSQRTGASEETQYF. CDR3 coding DNA: TGTGCCAGCAGCCAGAGGACAGGAGCTTCTGAAGAGACCCAGTACTTC. The rearrangement joins TRBV5-4 to TRBJ2-5; 7 bases are a match to TRBD1. Germline V gene lookup returns CDR1 SGHNT and CDR2 YYREEE (reference sequence). The ends lost 4 bases at V and 3 bases at J; junction bases unmatched: 12. The CDR3 is 16 residues long. Combining the CDR3 with reference TRBV5-4 and TRBJ2-5 gives the whole variable domain ETGVTQSPTHLIKTRGQQVTLRCSSQSGHNTVSWYQQALGQGPQFIFQYYREEENGRGNFPPRFSGLQFPNYSSELNVNALELDDSALYLCASSQRTGASEETQYFGPGTRLLVL.

The gene calls are TRBV14 and TRBJ1-6; unclear D gene. Trimming stripped 1 base from V and 10 bases from J, with 8 bases between. CDR3 length: 13 residues. Germline V gene data show CDR1 as SGHDN and CDR2 as FVKESK. As DNA, the CDR3 is TGTGCCAGCAGCCAAGGGCTTTGGTCACCCCTCCACTTT. This gives the protein CASSQGLWSPLHF.

The chain uses TRBV11-3 and TRBJ2-7; 12 positions agree with TRBD1. The CDR3 totals 15 residues. Germline loops: CDR1 SGHNT, CDR2 YENEEA. With V trimmed by 5 bases and J by 4 bases, 6 bases remained unmatched. The CDR3, as DNA: TGTGCCAGCAGCCTTGGGACAGGGGGCTTTTACGAGCAGTACTTC. Its translation is CASSLGTGGFYEQYF.

The J gene is TRBJ1-4, the V gene TRBV5-4; 7 nucleotides agree with TRBD1. The CDR3 totals 14 residues. CDR1 SGHNT and CDR2 YYREEE come from the germline V gene (reference sequence). The V and J ends lost 2 bases and 7 bases, in that order; junction bases with no gene match: 5. The CDR3 is CASSLNRGSEKLFF. CDR3 in DNA: TGTGCCAGCAGCTTAAACAGGGGTAGTGAAAAACTGTTTTTT. Full variable domain (rest looked up from reference TRBV5-4 and TRBJ1-4): ETGVTQSPTHLIKTRGQQVTLRCSSQSGHNTVSWYQQALGQGPQFIFQYYREEENGRGNFPPRFSGLQFPNYSSELNVNALELDDSALYLCASSLNRGSEKLFFGSGTQLSVL.

CDR3 sequence: CASSLGSGVSTDTQYF. CDR3 DNA sequence: TGTGCCAGCAGCTTAGGAAGCGGGGTATCCACAGATACGCAGTATTTT. This rearrangement joins TRBV7-2 to TRBJ2-3; 7 nucleotides line up with TRBD2. Germline CDR1 is SGHTA and CDR2 is FQGNSA. The CDR3 runs to 16 residues. With V trimmed by 1 base and J by 2 bases, 6 bases remained unmatched.

The V and J genes are TRBV3-1 (or the pseudogene TRBV3-2) and TRBJ2-3, with D possibly being TRBD2 (6 bases). Germline V CDR1 and CDR2: LGHDT, YNNKEL (reference sequence). The V end was cut by 0 bases, the J end by 0 bases, with 13 bases between. The CDR3 spans 17 residues. The CDR3 DNA is TGTGCCAGCAGCCAAGAGGGGCTAGCGCCTAGCACAGATACGCAGTATTTT. Translation gives CASSQEGLAPSTDTQYF.

This sequence joins TRBV5-1 and TRBJ2-5; the D gene is possibly TRBD1 (5 bases). The CDR3 has 14 amino acids. The germline V and J ends were trimmed by 1 base and 1 base, with 8 bases remaining between them. The germline V gene has CDR1 SGHRS and CDR2 YFSETQ. The CDR3 sequence: CASSLMTAQETQYF. CDR3 DNA: TGCGCCAGCAGCTTGATGACAGCCCAAGAGACCCAGTACTTC.

This chain links TRBV6-2 or TRBV6-3 with TRBJ2-1; TRBD2 matches at 10 bases. The CDR3 spans 17 residues. CDR1 and CDR2 (germline): MNHEY, SVGEGT. The V segment lost 2 bases and the J segment 4 bases; nucleotides outside the gene matches: 8. For the CDR3, the DNA is TGTGCCAGCAGTTACGACCGGACTAGCGGAGATTACAATGAGCAGTTCTTC. This translates into CASSYDRTSGDYNEQFF.

This clone was counted a few times. The chain uses TRBV6-5 and TRBJ1-3; 7 nucleotides agree with TRBD1. The ends lost 7 bases at V and 0 bases at J; junction bases unmatched: 6. Germline V lookup: CDR1 MNHEY, CDR2 SVGAGI. The CDR3 spans 15 residues. CDR3 region: CASNTGVDSGNTIYF. In DNA form, the CDR3 reads TGTGCCAGCAATACAGGGGTAGACTCTGGAAACACCATATATTTT.

This chain links TRBV5-1 with TRBJ2-2, with D maybe TRBD2 (5 bases). V lost 4 bases and J lost 6, with 13 bases in between. This CDR3 comprises 14 residues. Germline CDR1 is SGHRS and CDR2 is YFSETQ. The CDR3 nucleotides are TGCGCCAGCAGCATCCTACTAGACCCCGGGGAGCTGTTTTTT. Translation: CASSILLDPGELFF.

The rearrangement joins TRBV6-5 to TRBJ2-2; 10 nucleotides align to TRBD1. Germline assignment: CDR1 MNHEY and CDR2 SVGAGI. The CDR3 length is 14 residues. V gave up 4 bases and J gave up 5 bases; unmatched junction bases: 1. Written as DNA, the CDR3 is TGTGCCAGCAGTTCGGGACAGGGGACCGGGGAGCTGTTTTTT. Amino acid sequence: CASSSGQGTGELFF.

CDR3 amino acids: CASSLGAGGKNTEAFF. The DNA for the CDR3 is TGCGCCAGCAGCTTGGGGGCAGGGGGCAAGAACACTGAAGCTTTCTTT. V gene TRBV5-1 combines with J gene TRBJ1-1; 8 bases match TRBD1. V shed 0 bases, J shed 1 base, and the junction held 5 bases outside the gene matches. Germline V lookup: CDR1 SGHRS, CDR2 YFSETQ. The CDR3 is 16 amino acids.

V usage is TRBV2 and J usage is TRBJ1-2; D is undetermined. The CDR3 is made up of 12 amino acids. The germline V and J ends were trimmed by 1 base and 7 bases, with 7 bases remaining between them. Germline V lookup: CDR1 SNHLY, CDR2 FYNNEI. CDR3 DNA: TGTGCCAGCAGTGAAGGTTTCAGTGGCTACACCTTC. It encodes CASSEGFSGYTF.